The clone carrying this TCR beta chain has more than one count but fewer than ten. Antigen unknown. The source of the sample is a study of blood T cells in healthy people across ages. Overall study results and limits: The study could not conclusively compare naive and antigen-experienced cells, given its unsorted PBMCs.

The people who gave samples were healthy Caucasians from Russia, aged roughly 6 to 90. Isolation of PBMCs gave at least 7 million cells per sample. Primers used in a second PCR of roughly 6 to 11 cycles were a sample-barcoded 5' primer and a J-beta primer mix. The authors tagged each cDNA molecule using a template-switch adaptor with 12 random nucleotides. TCRdb processed the 5' RACE reads anew with MiXCR; each CDR3 protein has one entry. The sample lists 1.8 million or so distinct CDR3 sequences, 30% to 40% seen once, with about 23% in the top ten. J was trimmed by 5 bases and V by 5 bases; bases with no gene match: 10. The CDR3 runs to 15 residues. The germline V gene encodes CDR1 MNHEY and CDR2 SVGAGI.

This receptor was identified in a human donor in good health. The sample comprised blood. The chain links TRBV6-5 to TRBJ2-3; 7 bases are a match to TRBD1. CDR3 DNA: TGTGCCAGCAGTCCCACAGGGGCCCCAGGAGATACGCAGTATTTT. This sequence encodes CASSPTGAPGDTQYF.